One and the same sample provided the 14 T cell receptor beta chains below, sequenced in a study of shared clonotypes between healthy human individuals (dated by TCRdb to 2018 to 2021). The library was made by the immunoSEQ multiplex PCR assay. TCRdb provides this immuneACCESS table in a form limited to in-frame rearrangements. Some clones are lacking; in checked studies, under half of them reflect an unresolved V gene, and why the rest are absent is not known. The sample yields about 2 million clones; 85% to 95% were counted once. The top ten hold approximately 0.13% of the sample. Material for sequencing was naive CD4+ T cells sorted from blood. The cell subset or site label here, explained by the study, means: CD45RA+ positively selected. These receptors all stem from a man aged 18 to 30 in good health.

The chain is built from TRBV6-5 and TRBJ1-6; TRBD1 matches at 7 bases. CDR3 length: 11 residues. J was trimmed by 16 bases and V by 5 bases; bases with no gene match: 5. CDR1 and CDR2 (germline): MNHEY, SVGAGI. The CDR3 protein is CASSQGQALHF. CDR3 bases: TGTGCCAGCAGTCAAGGACAGGCTCTCCACTTT.

The chain's CDR3 is CASSNQDRGLNSPLHF. The CDR3 nucleotides read TGTGCCAGCAGTAACCAAGACAGGGGTTTGAATTCACCCCTCCACTTT. The rearrangement links TRBV6-6 to TRBJ1-6, with TRBD1 matching over 8 bases. Trimming took 5 bases from V and 7 from J; bases not matched to a gene: 10. From germline, CDR1 is MNHNY and CDR2 SVGAGI (reference sequence). There are 16 residues in the CDR3.

This clone occurred a few times. The chain carries TRBV5-1 and TRBJ1-2; D perhaps matches TRBD1 (6 bases). The V end was cut by 4 bases, the J end by 0 bases, with 7 bases between. The CDR3 consists of 13 residues. Per the germline V gene, CDR1 is SGHRS and CDR2 is YFSETQ. CDR3 sequence: CASSGTTNYGYTF. The CDR3 DNA sequence: TGCGCCAGCAGCGGGACAACTAACTATGGCTACACCTTC.

The chain combines TRBV10-3 with TRBJ2-7, with a tentative D call TRBD1 (6 bases). CDR3 length equals 14 residues. In germline, CDR1 is ENHRY, CDR2 SYGVKD. V lost 7 bases, J lost 4 bases, and 17 bases lay in between. The CDR3 DNA is TGTGCCATCAATCCGGGGTCAGGGGATTACGAGCAGTACTTC. Translated, it gives CAINPGSGDYEQYF.

J is TRBJ1-5 and V is TRBV5-1, with unresolved D. Deletions cut 5 bases from V and 2 bases from J, with 8 bases between. This CDR3 spans 13 amino acids. Germline V CDR1 and CDR2: SGHRS, YFSETQ. The CDR3 nucleotides are TGCGCCAGCAGGCTGGACGGCAATCAGCCCCAGCATTTT. This codes for CASRLDGNQPQHF.

This clone was detected once. This rearrangement joins TRBV5-1 to TRBJ2-1, with a tentative D call TRBD2 (6 bases). The V end lost 0 bases, the J end lost 15 bases, and 16 bases lay between the germline ends. Germline assignment: CDR1 SGHRS and CDR2 YFSETQ. The CDR3 has 13 residues. The CDR3 sequence: CASSLGGGTQPFF. The DNA for the CDR3 is TGCGCCAGCAGCTTGGGAGGAGGGACGCAACCGTTCTTC.

The V and J genes are TRBV13 and TRBJ1-1; D is unclear. In germline, CDR1 is PRHDT, CDR2 FYEKMQ (reference sequence). The germline V and J ends were trimmed by 1 base and 5 bases, with 14 bases remaining between them. The CDR3 is made up of 15 amino acids. The CDR3 sequence is CASSLVLHRKTEAFF. The DNA for the CDR3 is TGTGCCAGCAGCTTAGTTCTACATCGAAAAACTGAAGCTTTCTTT.

The chain employs TRBV6-1 and TRBJ2-1, with D perhaps matching TRBD1 or TRBD2 (5 bases each). This CDR3 is built from 12 residues. CDR1 and CDR2 (germline): MNHNS, SASEGT. V was cut by 5 bases and J by 9 bases, with 11 bases left in between. The CDR3 loop is CASSLWGFEQFF. The CDR3 nucleotides are TGTGCCAGCAGTCTCTGGGGGTTTGAGCAGTTCTTC.

The chain couples TRBV2 to TRBJ2-5, with TRBD1 matching over 10 bases. This CDR3 spans 19 amino acids. The germline CDR1 and CDR2 sequences are SNHLY and FYNNEI. V shed 0 bases and J 5 bases; nucleotides not matched to a gene: 15. CDR3 residues: CASSEALGTGVAGRETQYF. For the CDR3, the DNA is TGTGCCAGCAGTGAAGCGCTGGGGACAGGGGTGGCGGGACGGGAGACCCAGTACTTC. Using reference TRBV2 and TRBJ2-5 for the parts outside the CDR3, the full variable domain is EPEVTQTPSHQVTQMGQEVILRCVPISNHLYFYWYRQILGQKVEFLVSFYNNEISEKSEIFDDQFSVERPDGSNFTLKIRSTKLEDSAMYFCASSEALGTGVAGRETQYFGPGTRLLVL.

The V and J genes are TRBV28 and TRBJ1-5; a weak D match, TRBD1 (5 bases). The CDR3 is made up of 13 amino acids. The V and J ends lost 5 bases and 7 bases respectively, with 12 bases between them. Germline-derived CDR1 and CDR2 are MDHEN and SYDVKM. The CDR3 loop reads CASSGQGGQPQHF. DNA of the CDR3: TGTGCCAGCAGTGGGCAGGGAGGCCAGCCCCAGCATTTT.

This clone appeared once. The V gene is TRBV11-1, the J gene TRBJ2-7; D is undetermined. CDR1 SGHAT and CDR2 FQDESV come from the germline V gene (reference sequence). The CDR3 has 12 amino acids. With 4 bases removed from V and 6 bases from J, the gap between germline ends came to 10 bases. This CDR3 is CASSSSGFEQYF. The CDR3 DNA reads TGTGCCAGCAGCTCGTCGGGCTTCGAGCAGTACTTC. Using reference TRBV11-1 and TRBJ2-7 for the parts outside the CDR3, the full variable domain is EAEVAQSPRYKITEKSQAVAFWCDPISGHATLYWYRQILGQGPELLVQFQDESVVDDSQLPKDRFSAERLKGVDSTLKIQPAELGDSAMYLCASSSSGFEQYFGPGTRLTVT.

This CDR3 reads CAWSPRSGLAQETQYF. CDR3 DNA sequence: TGTGCCTGGAGTCCCCGTTCTGGACTAGCACAAGAGACCCAGTACTTC. The chain uses TRBV30 and TRBJ2-5; the match to TRBD2 covers 8 bases. Per the germline V gene, CDR1 is GTSNPN and CDR2 is SVGIG (reference sequence). After removal of 2 bases from V and 2 bases from J, the junction contained 10 bases not matched to a gene. This CDR3 is 16 amino acids long.

CDR3 region: CASSLPLGTSDYEQYF. The CDR3 bases are TGTGCCAGCAGCTTACCCCTAGGGACTAGCGATTACGAGCAGTACTTC. V is TRBV7-2 and J is TRBJ2-7; 10 nucleotides line up with TRBD2. J lost 4 bases, V lost 2 bases, and 8 bases had no gene match. CDR1 and CDR2 from the germline V gene are SGHTA and FQGNSA. The CDR3 length is 16 residues.

V gene TRBV14 combines with J gene TRBJ2-7, with 10 bases that match TRBD2. J was trimmed by 4 bases and V by 4 bases; bases with no gene match: 7. This CDR3 spans 15 amino acids. CDR1 and CDR2 from the germline V gene are SGHDN and FVKESK. The DNA for the CDR3 is TGTGCCAGCAGCCCTTCAGGAGCGGGAGGGTACGAGCAGTACTTC. This translates into CASSPSGAGGYEQYF.